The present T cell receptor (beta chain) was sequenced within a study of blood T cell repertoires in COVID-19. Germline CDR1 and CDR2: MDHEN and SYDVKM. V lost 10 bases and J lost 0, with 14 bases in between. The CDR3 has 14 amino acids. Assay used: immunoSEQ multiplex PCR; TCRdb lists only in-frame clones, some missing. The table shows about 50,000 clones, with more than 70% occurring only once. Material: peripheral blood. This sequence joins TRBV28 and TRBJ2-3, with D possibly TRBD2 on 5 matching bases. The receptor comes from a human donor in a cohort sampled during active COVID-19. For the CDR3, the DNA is TGTGCCACCCAGGACTCCCAGAGCACAGATACGCAGTATTTT. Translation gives CATQDSQSTDTQYF.